This T cell receptor beta chain emerged from a study of cytomegalovirus exposure and HLA in healthy donors. Broader study findings: Productive rates of about 87% or about 30% were seen for most TCR beta V segments in an earlier analysis. As confirmed in vitro, a few CMV-associated chains were specific for CMV antigens. Roughly uniform depth of sequencing across donors was assumed in presence/absence analyses. An analysis was carried out later, and it reportedly showed fewer N-insertions in an Asian-associated ancestry cluster than the 666-donor mean.

As for this clone: The target antigen is unknown.

It was with 60 Vbeta and 13 Jbeta primers that the PCR ran. TCRdb's copy holds only in-frame clones and misses some; the assay was immunoSEQ multiplex PCR. This repertoire shows 90,000 to 110,000 clones, about 80% found once; its top ten account for around 7.7%. Trimming at V came to 5 bases and at J to 3 bases, leaving 5 bases not matched to a gene. This CDR3 spans 15 amino acids. The germline V gene has CDR1 SGDLS and CDR2 YYNGEE. The rearrangement uses TRBV9 and TRBJ1-6, with TRBD1 matching over 7 bases. This receptor was taken from a woman between 50 and 59 years old in good health and CMV-seropositive. Sequenced sample: PBMCs. CDR3 coding DNA: TGTGCCAGCAGTGCTACAGGGGACTATAATTCACCCCTCCACTTT. Translation: CASSATGDYNSPLHF. Filled out from reference TRBV9 and TRBJ1-6, the complete variable domain reads DSGVTQTPKHLITATGQRVTLRCSPRSGDLSVYWYQQSLDQGLQFLIQYYNGEERAKGNILERFSAQQFPDLHSELNLSSLELGDSALYFCASSATGDYNSPLHFGNGTRLTVT.